Each of the 25 T cell receptor beta chains below was sequenced from the same sample in a study of T-cell reconstitution after alpha-beta-depleted transplantation in children. The TCRbeta library was prepared with unique molecular identifiers. TCRdb fed the PCR reads into MiXCR, producing one record per CDR3 protein. The data show over 120,000 distinct CDR3 sequences, with roughly 8.8% seen just once and around a sixth held by the top ten. Specimen: PBMCs, mostly from graft donor cells, collected 180 days after TCRalphabeta/CD19-depleted stem cell transplant. The source of these receptors is a female patient between 2 and 10 years old who had a stem cell transplant for congenital amegakaryocytic thrombocytopenia, so the T cells may come from the graft donor.

This clonotype was picked up many times. The chain carries TRBV12-3 or TRBV12-4 and TRBJ2-3; D is ambiguous. Trimming took off 4 bases at V and 1 base at J, with 9 bases between the two ends. This CDR3 is built from 14 residues. The CDR3 region is CASSSPIRTDTQYF. The CDR3 coding sequence is TGTGCCAGCAGTTCGCCTATTCGCACAGATACGCAGTATTTT.

This CDR3 reads CASSDRAWALHF. DNA of the CDR3: TGTGCCAGCAGTGACAGGGCTTGGGCCCTCCACTTT. V is TRBV2 and J is TRBJ1-6; TRBD1 might be the D (5 bases). Germline V gene lookup returns CDR1 SNHLY and CDR2 FYNNEI. The CDR3 spans 12 residues. The V and J ends lost 3 bases and 14 bases respectively, with 11 bases between them.

This clonotype was recorded a few times. The chain joins TRBV3-1 to TRBJ2-1; D is unclear. Germline assignment: CDR1 LGHDT and CDR2 YNNKEL (reference sequence). With 2 bases removed from V and 5 bases from J, the gap between germline ends came to 4 bases. CDR3 length: 12 residues. The CDR3 spells CASSQLNNEQFF. CDR3 DNA: TGTGCCAGCAGCCAACTAAACAATGAGCAGTTCTTC.

Ten or more counts support this clonotype. CDR3 in amino acids: CATSGREGVNQPQHF. The CDR3 bases are TGTGCCACCAGTGGCAGAGAAGGCGTCAATCAGCCCCAGCATTTT. The rearrangement joins TRBV24-1 to TRBJ1-5, with unresolved D. CDR1 and CDR2 from the germline V gene are KGHDR and SFDVKD. The CDR3 extends over 15 amino acids. Trimming took 5 bases from V and 3 from J, leaving 13 bases between them.

The sample holds a few counts of this clonotype. V usage is TRBV20-1 and J usage is TRBJ2-1; D is unclear. The CDR3 runs to 12 residues. V dropped 2 bases and J dropped 8 bases, with 10 bases sitting between them. Germline CDR1 and CDR2: DFQATT and SNEGSKA (reference sequence). The CDR3 protein is CSARNDLHEQFF. The CDR3 DNA reads as TGCAGTGCTAGAAATGACCTGCATGAGCAGTTCTTC.

The genes are TRBV6-1 and TRBJ2-5; 11 positions match TRBD2. This CDR3 is 19 amino acids long. V shed 6 bases, J shed 5 bases, and the junction held 20 bases outside the gene matches. From germline, CDR1 is MNHNS and CDR2 SASEGT. Here the CDR3 reads CASSPRLITSGRVGETQYF. The CDR3 DNA reads TGTGCCAGCAGCCCCCGACTAATTACTAGCGGGAGAGTGGGCGAGACCCAGTACTTC.

This clonotype was detected only a few times. CDR3 residues: CSARNRETDYGYTF. Written as DNA, the CDR3 is TGCAGTGCTAGAAACAGGGAAACAGACTATGGCTACACCTTC. This chain connects TRBV20-1 to TRBJ1-2; perhaps TRBD1 as D (6 bases). V lost 2 bases, J lost 3 bases, and 13 bases lay in between. The V gene's germline CDR1 is DFQATT and CDR2 SNEGSKA (reference sequence). This CDR3 contains 14 residues.

This clonotype was recorded a few times. The V gene is TRBV6-1, the J gene TRBJ2-7; D is undetermined. The CDR3 covers 13 residues. CDR1 is MNHNS, CDR2 SASEGT, per germline. The V gene lost 7 bases and the J gene lost 0 bases, with 10 bases spanning the gap. CDR3 loop: CASIGDSSYEQYF. The CDR3 DNA is TGTGCCAGCATTGGTGATAGCTCCTACGAGCAGTACTTC.

This clonotype appeared a few times. J is TRBJ2-7 and V is TRBV5-1, with TRBD2 matching over 7 bases. Germline-derived CDR1 and CDR2 are SGHRS and YFSETQ. The J segment lost 7 bases and the V segment lost 0 bases, leaving 19 bases of the junction unmatched. The CDR3 has 18 residues. The CDR3 protein is CASSLALRQREDLREQYF. DNA for the CDR3: TGCGCCAGCAGCTTGGCCTTGAGGCAGCGGGAAGATCTACGGGAGCAGTACTTC.

The rearrangement links TRBV12-3 or TRBV12-4 to TRBJ2-7; no reliable D call. Trimming cost V 2 bases and J 2 bases, with 13 bases left between them. The CDR3 is made up of 15 amino acids. CDR3 loop: CASSLRAVSPYEQYF. The CDR3 bases are TGTGCCAGCAGTTTACGGGCAGTGAGTCCCTACGAGCAGTACTTC.

This clonotype has at least ten counts. The J gene is TRBJ2-7, the V gene TRBV20-1; D gene ambiguous. CDR1 is DFQATT, CDR2 SNEGSKA, per germline (reference sequence). This CDR3 spans 11 amino acids. V was shortened by 5 bases and J by 4 bases, with 9 bases between the two germline ends. CDR3 DNA: TGCAGTGCTGGACCGGAGTACGAGCAGTACTTC. Protein sequence: CSAGPEYEQYF.

The chain carries TRBV6-4 and TRBJ2-5, with a possible D match to TRBD2 (6 bases). Trimming removed 7 bases at V and 5 bases at J, with 17 bases between. Germline-derived CDR1 and CDR2 are MRHNA and SNTAGT. The CDR3 consists of 14 residues. CDR3 coding DNA: TGTGCCAGCAAGTTATCCCCGGGGGACGAGACCCAGTACTTC. It yields the protein CASKLSPGDETQYF.

For this clonotype: This may be a read error: a much more frequent sequence differs by one nucleotide. This rearrangement joins TRBV4-1 to TRBJ2-7; 9 bases line up with TRBD1. After removal of 6 bases from V and 3 bases from J, the junction contained 15 bases not matched to a gene. Germline V gene sequence: CDR1 MGHRA, CDR2 YSYEKL. This CDR3 has 17 residues. The CDR3 loop reads CASRQPLTRDRDYEQYF. In DNA, the CDR3 is TGCGCCAGCAGACAGCCCTTAACCCGGGACAGGGACTACGAGCAGTACTTC.

This clonotype was detected ten times or more. The J gene is TRBJ2-1, the V gene TRBV7-8, with 7 bases identical to TRBD1. Germline CDR1 is SGHVS and CDR2 is FQNEAQ. This CDR3 contains 13 residues. Trimming cost V 4 bases and J 8 bases; bases outside gene matches: 5. The CDR3 nucleotides read TGTGCCAGCAGCTCAAGGGGGCAGGATGAGCAGTTCTTC. This gives the protein CASSSRGQDEQFF.

For this clonotype: Just one base apart from a much larger clone, this may be a read error. The rearrangement joins TRBV7-9 to TRBJ2-1; 7 bases line up with TRBD2. V gave up 8 bases and J gave up 9 bases; unmatched junction bases: 19. Germline CDR1 SEHNR, CDR2 FQNEAQ (reference sequence). The CDR3 contains 16 residues. CDR3 sequence reads: CASLGYGLVGTGEQFF. Written as DNA, the CDR3 is TGTGCCAGCTTAGGATACGGACTAGTGGGAACGGGTGAGCAGTTCTTC.

The genes are TRBV20-1 and TRBJ2-3; D may be TRBD1 (6 bases). Trimming stripped 4 bases from V and 0 bases from J, with 23 bases between. The CDR3 is made up of 18 amino acids. In germline, CDR1 is DFQATT, CDR2 SNEGSKA (reference sequence). This CDR3 is CSAKDARAGGQSTDTQYF. The CDR3 nucleotides read TGCAGTGCTAAAGATGCCCGGGCGGGCGGACAGAGCACAGATACGCAGTATTTT.

For this clonotype: A read error may be the cause here, since a much bigger clone is one base away. The V call is TRBV29-1, the J call TRBJ2-2; 8 nucleotides agree with TRBD1. Germline lookup yields CDR1 SQVTM and CDR2 ANQGSEA. The CDR3 runs to 14 residues. Losses at the gene ends were 7 bases for V and 3 bases for J; bases not matched to a gene: 7. CDR3 sequence reads: CSAGATGDTGELFF. CDR3 nucleotides: TGCAGCGCTGGGGCGACAGGGGACACCGGGGAGCTGTTTTTT.

At least ten counts were recorded for this clonotype. V usage is TRBV24-1 and J usage is TRBJ2-7, with 9 bases that match TRBD2. Germline-derived CDR1 and CDR2 are KGHDR and SFDVKD. Trimming cost V 5 bases and J 2 bases; bases outside gene matches: 15. The CDR3 contains 18 residues. This CDR3 is CATSAWTSDYPSPYEQYF. As DNA, the CDR3 is TGTGCCACCAGTGCCTGGACTAGCGATTATCCTTCGCCCTACGAGCAGTACTTC.

This clonotype was detected only a few times. The rearrangement uses TRBV6-5 and TRBJ2-3; perhaps TRBD1 as D (6 bases). Germline CDR1 MNHEY, CDR2 SVGAGI. V was cut by 0 bases and J by 4 bases, with 14 bases left in between. There are 16 residues in the CDR3. The CDR3 protein is CASSYSGATLPDTQYF. DNA of the CDR3: TGTGCCAGCAGTTACTCGGGGGCTACCCTTCCAGATACGCAGTATTTT.

This clonotype showed up just a few times. The chain has TRBV12-3 or TRBV12-4 and TRBJ1-6; D call uncertain. The CDR3 runs to 14 residues. The V gene lost 0 bases and the J gene lost 8 bases, with 8 bases spanning the gap. CDR3 residues: CASSLAGKDSPLHF. In DNA, the CDR3 is TGTGCCAGCAGTTTAGCGGGTAAAGATTCACCCCTCCACTTT.

The table lists this clonotype with a few counts. The chain is built from TRBV28 and TRBJ2-5; D tentatively reads TRBD1 or TRBD2 (5 bases each). This CDR3 comprises 16 residues. V lost 4 bases and J 4 bases, leaving 19 bases between the germline ends. Germline loops: CDR1 MDHEN, CDR2 SYDVKM. CDR3 loop: CASSSGPLGVGETQYF. In DNA, the CDR3 is TGTGCCAGCAGTTCGGGACCCTTGGGTGTGGGAGAGACCCAGTACTTC.

This clonotype appeared many times. V is TRBV4-3 and J is TRBJ2-7, with 8 positions matching TRBD2. The V segment lost 2 bases and the J segment 5 bases; nucleotides outside the gene matches: 11. The CDR3 consists of 16 residues. The germline gives CDR1 LGHNA, CDR2 YSLEER. The CDR3 loop reads CASSQIGTSGRNEQYF. The CDR3 bases are TGCGCCAGCAGCCAAATAGGGACCAGCGGGAGAAACGAGCAGTACTTC.

This clonotype was seen a handful of times. DNA for the CDR3: TGCGCCAGCAGCCAAGCCCCGCCTAGCGGGGGCGATTACGAGCAGTACTTC. It translates to CASSQAPPSGGDYEQYF. The chain is built from TRBV4-1 and TRBJ2-7; 10 bases are a match to TRBD2. Germline V gene sequence: CDR1 MGHRA, CDR2 YSYEKL. The length of the CDR3 is 17 residues. V lost 1 base and J lost 4; bases outside the gene matches: 10.

The chain links TRBV7-2 to TRBJ2-6, with D perhaps matching TRBD2 (5 bases). V dropped 5 bases and J dropped 0 bases, with 14 bases sitting between them. The CDR3 is made up of 17 amino acids. CDR1 and CDR2 from the germline V gene are SGHTA and FQGNSA. CDR3 DNA sequence: TGTGCCAGCAGCCGGCGCGCGGGCCTCTCTGGGGCCAACGTCCTGACTTTC. The encoded protein is CASSRRAGLSGANVLTF. The variable domain in full, with the rest retrieved from reference TRBV7-2 and TRBJ2-6, is GAGVSQSPSNKVTEKGKDVELRCDPISGHTALYWYRQSLGQGLEFLIYFQGNSAPDKSGLPSDRFSAERTGGSVSTLTIQRTQQEDSAVYLCASSRRAGLSGANVLTFGAGSRLTVL.

This clonotype came up many times. The V call is TRBV4-3, the J call TRBJ2-5; D remains unclear. The V end lost 0 bases, the J end lost 4 bases, and 6 bases lay between the germline ends. Looked up from germline, CDR1 is LGHNA and CDR2 is YSLEER. The CDR3 loop spans 13 amino acids. The CDR3 sequence: CASSQDSLETQYF. The CDR3 bases are TGCGCCAGCAGCCAAGATTCGTTAGAGACCCAGTACTTC.